Presented here are 32 T cell receptor beta chains from one specimen sequenced in a study of OX40 agonist ivuxolimab in advanced cancers. The table came from immunoSEQ multiplex PCR; TCRdb's copy has only in-frame clones and leaves some out. The sample has 100,000 to 130,000 clones, about 91% seen once. This sample comprised CD4+ or CD8+ T cells sorted from blood, obtained in a trial of the OX40 agonist ivuxolimab. These TCRs come from an adult with an advanced solid tumor such as melanoma, head and neck, liver or kidney cancer.

The rearrangement links TRBV7-2 to TRBJ2-7; 10 bases are shared with TRBD2. CDR3 size: 16 residues. The trim removed 0 bases at V and 9 bases at J, leaving 11 bases unmatched. The germline CDR1 and CDR2 sequences are SGHTA and FQGNSA. CDR3 nucleotides: TGTGCCAGCAGCTTAGCCCCAGGACTAGCGGAGACGGCGCAGTACTTC. This gives the protein CASSLAPGLAETAQYF. Full variable domain (rest looked up from reference TRBV7-2 and TRBJ2-7): GAGVSQSPSNKVTEKGKDVELRCDPISGHTALYWYRQSLGQGLEFLIYFQGNSAPDKSGLPSDRFSAERTGGSVSTLTIQRTQQEDSAVYLCASSLAPGLAETAQYFGPGTRLTVT.

The J gene is TRBJ2-7, the V gene TRBV19, with TRBD1 matching 8 bases. The CDR3 length is 16 residues. Germline CDR1 LNHDA, CDR2 SQIVND (reference sequence). Unmatched junction bases numbered 9, after V lost 5 bases and J lost 0 bases. The CDR3 nucleotides are TGTGCCAGTAGTGCCCCTCGGACAGGGAGCTCCTACGAGCAGTACTTC. Encoded protein: CASSAPRTGSSYEQYF. Together with reference TRBV19 and TRBJ2-7, the CDR3 gives the full variable domain: DGGITQSPKYLFRKEGQNVTLSCEQNLNHDAMYWYRQDPGQGLRLIYYSQIVNDFQKGDIAEGYSVSREKKESFPLTVTSAQKNPTAFYLCASSAPRTGSSYEQYFGPGTRLTVT.

The V and J genes are TRBV7-3 and TRBJ2-1; D unresolved. Germline assignment: CDR1 SGHTA and CDR2 FQGTGA. The V end was cut by 5 bases, the J end by 6 bases, with 11 bases between. The CDR3 length is 13 residues. The CDR3 bases are TGTGCCAGCAGCCCTTATAAGGGCAATGAGCAGTTCTTC. Residues: CASSPYKGNEQFF. Full variable domain (rest looked up from reference TRBV7-3 and TRBJ2-1): GAGVSQTPSNKVTEKGKYVELRCDPISGHTALYWYRQSLGQGPEFLIYFQGTGAADDSGLPNDRFFAVRPEGSVSTLKIQRTERGDSAVYLCASSPYKGNEQFFGPGTRLTVL.

This clone was counted a single time. The genes are TRBV5-1 and TRBJ1-1, with D uncertain. The CDR3 has 15 amino acids. V lost 0 bases, J lost 5 bases, and 14 bases lay in between. From germline, CDR1 is SGHRS and CDR2 YFSETQ. The CDR3: CASSLDRNERTEAFF. CDR3 bases: TGCGCCAGCAGCTTGGATCGGAATGAACGGACTGAAGCTTTCTTT.

The V and J genes are TRBV4-2 and TRBJ1-4, with D unresolved. CDR1 LGHNA and CDR2 YNFKEQ come from the germline V gene. Trimming removed 1 base from V and 3 bases from J, with 9 bases in between. The CDR3 covers 15 residues. CDR3 amino acids: CASSQVGGANEKLFF. The CDR3 nucleotides read TGTGCCAGCAGCCAAGTAGGTGGAGCTAATGAAAAACTGTTTTTT.

The J gene is TRBJ1-6, the V gene TRBV7-2; D unresolved. The CDR3 totals 12 residues. Trimming removed 4 bases at V and 5 bases at J, with 3 bases between. Germline loops: CDR1 SGHTA, CDR2 FQGNSA. CDR3 in amino acids: CASSWNNSPLHF. Here the CDR3 DNA reads TGTGCCAGCAGCTGGAATAATTCACCCCTCCACTTT.

The chain recombines TRBV10-3 with TRBJ2-5, with D perhaps TRBD2 (5 bases). Germline V gene lookup returns CDR1 ENHRY and CDR2 SYGVKD. The V and J ends lost 7 bases and 4 bases respectively, with 10 bases between them. The CDR3 runs 12 residues. The CDR3 is CAIKGAGETQYF. CDR3 coding DNA: TGTGCCATCAAGGGAGCAGGAGAGACCCAGTACTTC.

The chain joins TRBV7-2 to TRBJ2-1; D gene ambiguous. The germline V gene encodes CDR1 SGHTA and CDR2 FQGNSA. Trimming left V 1 base short and J 10 bases short, with 17 bases between. The CDR3 has 15 amino acids. CDR3 protein: CASSLGSSGVGEQFF. CDR3 DNA: TGTGCCAGCAGCTTAGGGTCTAGTGGGGTGGGGGAGCAGTTCTTC.

The chain recombines TRBV5-1 with TRBJ2-1; TRBD1 is a possible D gene (5 bases). Germline assignment: CDR1 SGHRS and CDR2 YFSETQ. V lost 0 bases to trimming and J lost 8 bases, with 9 bases between them. The CDR3 has 13 residues. Here the CDR3 reads CASSLGQGDEQFF. CDR3 DNA: TGCGCCAGCAGCTTGGGGCAGGGCGATGAGCAGTTCTTC.

V is TRBV7-9 and J is TRBJ2-5; no firm D call. The CDR3 has 14 residues. The germline V gene encodes CDR1 SEHNR and CDR2 FQNEAQ (reference sequence). Trimming left V 1 base short and J 4 bases short, with 10 bases between. The CDR3 DNA reads TGTGCCAGCAGCTTAGTGGGTTCGTCAGAGACCCAGTACTTC. This encodes CASSLVGSSETQYF.

In this sample, this clone turned up a few times. V usage is TRBV2 and J usage is TRBJ2-7; D unclear. In germline, CDR1 is SNHLY, CDR2 FYNNEI. Trimming removed 5 bases from V and 5 bases from J, with 4 bases in between. CDR3 length equals 10 residues. CDR3 amino acids: CASSNNEQYF. As DNA, the CDR3 is TGTGCCAGCAGTAATAACGAGCAGTACTTC.

The chain has TRBV5-4 and TRBJ2-7; 10 bases are a match to TRBD1. The CDR3 is 14 residues long. From germline, CDR1 is SGHNT and CDR2 YYREEE (reference sequence). V shed 3 bases, J shed 4 bases, and the junction held 4 bases outside the gene matches. The CDR3: CASSSGTGEYEQYF. CDR3 DNA: TGTGCCAGCAGCTCCGGGACAGGGGAGTACGAGCAGTACTTC.

The chain combines TRBV5-1 with TRBJ2-2; tentative D call: TRBD1 (5 bases). V shed 4 bases and J shed 2 bases, with 15 bases lying between them. The CDR3 contains 16 residues. CDR1 and CDR2 (germline): SGHRS, YFSETQ. The DNA for the CDR3 is TGCGCCAGCAGCCTGGTTGGGCAGGGCAACACCGGGGAGCTGTTTTTT. Translating it yields CASSLVGQGNTGELFF.

The chain has TRBV15 and TRBJ2-7; maybe TRBD2 (6 bases). Germline V gives CDR1 LNHNV, CDR2 YYDKDF (reference sequence). The CDR3 consists of 17 residues. V lost 3 bases to trimming and J lost 3 bases, with 21 bases between them. CDR3 in amino acids: CATSRMHGSEVIYEQYF. In DNA form, the CDR3 reads TGTGCCACCAGCAGGATGCACGGGAGTGAGGTAATCTACGAGCAGTACTTC.

This sequence joins TRBV25-1 and TRBJ1-3; the D gene is possibly TRBD1 (6 bases). This CDR3 contains 17 residues. Per germline, CDR1 MGHDK and CDR2 SYGVNS. V was trimmed by 1 base and J by 2 bases, leaving 15 bases between them. CDR3 region: CASSESPVAGAGNTIYF. The CDR3 DNA reads as TGTGCCAGCAGTGAATCCCCCGTGGCAGGGGCTGGAAACACCATATATTTT.

J is TRBJ2-2 and V is TRBV14; the D call may be TRBD1 or TRBD2 (5 bases each). Trimming shortened V by 4 bases and J by 8 bases, and 11 bases separated the two germline ends. The germline V gene encodes CDR1 SGHDN and CDR2 FVKESK. CDR3 length equals 13 residues. The CDR3 DNA is TGTGCCAGCAGCCGGGACGTACTAGGGGAGCTGTTTTTT. This translates into CASSRDVLGELFF.

The rearrangement uses TRBV9 and TRBJ2-7, with D uncertain. V dropped 7 bases and J dropped 0 bases, with 5 bases sitting between them. CDR1 is SGDLS and CDR2 is YYNGEE in the germline V gene. The CDR3 runs 11 residues. The CDR3 DNA follows: TGTGCCAGCGGCGACTCCTACGAGCAGTACTTC. The encoded protein is CASGDSYEQYF. The whole variable domain, filled in from reference TRBV9 and TRBJ2-7, reads DSGVTQTPKHLITATGQRVTLRCSPRSGDLSVYWYQQSLDQGLQFLIQYYNGEERAKGNILERFSAQQFPDLHSELNLSSLELGDSALYFCASGDSYEQYFGPGTRLTVT.

V gene TRBV7-6 combines with J gene TRBJ1-3; TRBD1 is a possible D gene (5 bases). The CDR3 totals 15 residues. V was pared by 1 base and J by 0 bases, with 7 bases between. Germline V gives CDR1 SGHVS, CDR2 FNYEAQ. The CDR3 spells CASSLEGFSGNTIYF. The CDR3, as DNA: TGTGCCAGCAGCTTAGAGGGGTTCTCTGGAAACACCATATATTTT.

J is TRBJ1-5 and V is TRBV21-1; the D call of TRBD1 is as the table states it, not checked on the DNA. TRBV21-1 counts as a pseudogene. This CDR3 region has 16 residues. The DNA of the CDR3 is TGTGCCAGCAGCAAAGTAAAGGACAGGGGAAATCAGCCCCAGCATTTT. Amino acid sequence: CASSKVKDRGNQPQHF.

The chain joins TRBV5-4 to TRBJ1-2, with 7 bases that match TRBD1. J was trimmed by 8 bases and V by 1 base; bases with no gene match: 11. Germline CDR1 is SGHNT and CDR2 is YYREEE (reference sequence). This CDR3 region has 15 residues. The DNA of the CDR3 is TGTGCCAGCAGCTTGACCCGACAGGGATCTTTCGGCTACACCTTC. Encoded protein: CASSLTRQGSFGYTF.

The V call is TRBV19, the J call TRBJ1-2, with TRBD1 identical over 12 bases. The junction had 3 bases not matched to a gene; V was cut back by 3 bases and J by 4 bases. The germline gives CDR1 LNHDA, CDR2 SQIVND (reference sequence). The CDR3 spans 15 residues. The CDR3 loop is CASSMGTGGFYGYTF. The CDR3 nucleotides read TGTGCCAGTAGTATGGGGACAGGGGGCTTCTATGGCTACACCTTC.

The gene calls are TRBV5-4 and TRBJ2-7; a weak D match, TRBD1 (6 bases). Per the germline V gene, CDR1 is SGHNT and CDR2 is YYREEE (reference sequence). Trimming left V 4 bases short and J 3 bases short, with 14 bases between. The length of the CDR3 is 14 residues. CDR3 amino acids: CASSPGVFGYEQYF. In DNA form, the CDR3 reads TGTGCCAGCAGCCCAGGGGTGTTCGGCTACGAGCAGTACTTC.

The chain links TRBV19 to TRBJ2-3; maybe TRBD2 (6 bases). The CDR3 has 17 amino acids. V dropped 0 bases and J dropped 2 bases, with 15 bases sitting between them. The germline gives CDR1 LNHDA, CDR2 SQIVND (reference sequence). The CDR3 spells CASSIEGRQAFTDTQYF. In DNA form, the CDR3 reads TGTGCCAGTAGTATAGAGGGGAGGCAGGCGTTCACAGATACGCAGTATTTT.

This clone was seen only once. V usage is TRBV30 and J usage is TRBJ1-6, with TRBD1 matching 10 bases. V was clipped by 0 bases and J by 8 bases; unmatched bases: 19. This CDR3 region has 20 residues. Germline loops: CDR1 GTSNPN, CDR2 SVGIG (reference sequence). The CDR3 DNA sequence: TGTGCCTGGAGTGTATTTGTCTGGACAGGGGGTGTTAGTACTTATTCACCCCTCCACTTT. Amino acids: CAWSVFVWTGGVSTYSPLHF.

V is TRBV27 and J is TRBJ1-1, with D possibly matching TRBD1 (6 bases). Trimming pared 0 bases from V and 3 bases from J, leaving 11 bases between. CDR1 is MNHEY and CDR2 is SMNVEV in the germline V gene (reference sequence). This CDR3 has 15 residues. In DNA, the CDR3 is TGTGCCAGCAGTTTATCGGGGACAACGGACACTGAAGCTTTCTTT. Amino acid sequence: CASSLSGTTDTEAFF.

J is TRBJ2-5 and V is TRBV9, with 9 positions matching TRBD2. The V gene's germline CDR1 is SGDLS and CDR2 YYNGEE. CDR3 length: 14 residues. Trimming cost V 4 bases and J 2 bases; bases outside gene matches: 3. DNA for the CDR3: TGTGCCAGCAGCCGAGCGGGGGGTCAAGAGACCCAGTACTTC. Translated, it gives CASSRAGGQETQYF.

The chain is built from TRBV7-8 and TRBJ1-5; no firm D call. Between the trimmed V and J ends, which lost 11 bases and 3 bases, there was a span of 8 bases. Per the germline V gene, CDR1 is SGHVS and CDR2 is FQNEAQ. The CDR3 is 11 residues long. The CDR3 spells CAGGVNQPQHF. The CDR3 region has the DNA TGTGCCGGCGGAGTCAATCAGCCCCAGCATTTT.

The V gene is TRBV2, the J gene TRBJ2-1; possibly TRBD1 for D (7 bases). The germline V and J ends were trimmed by 5 bases and 8 bases, with 10 bases remaining between them. The CDR3 is made up of 12 amino acids. The germline gives CDR1 SNHLY, CDR2 FYNNEI. The CDR3 bases are TGTGCCAGCAGTACAGGGGAGGATGAGCAGTTCTTC. Protein product: CASSTGEDEQFF. Full variable domain (missing parts from reference TRBV2 and TRBJ2-1): EPEVTQTPSHQVTQMGQEVILRCVPISNHLYFYWYRQILGQKVEFLVSFYNNEISEKSEIFDDQFSVERPDGSNFTLKIRSTKLEDSAMYFCASSTGEDEQFFGPGTRLTVL.

V gene TRBV18 combines with J gene TRBJ2-3; TRBD2 agrees at 10 bases. CDR1 is KGHSH, CDR2 LQKENI, per germline. J lost 5 bases, V lost 3 bases, and 11 bases had no gene match. CDR3 length equals 17 residues. This CDR3 reads CASSPDIAGGRVDTQYF. The CDR3 DNA reads as TGTGCCAGCTCACCGGATATAGCGGGAGGACGGGTAGATACGCAGTATTTT. The full variable domain, its missing parts supplied by reference TRBV18 and TRBJ2-3, is NAGVMQNPRHLVRRRGQEARLRCSPMKGHSHVYWYRQLPEEGLKFMVYLQKENIIDESGMPKERFSAEFPKEGPSILRIQQVVRGDSAAYFCASSPDIAGGRVDTQYFGPGTRLTVL.

The chain has TRBV28 and TRBJ1-3; D gene ambiguous. The V end was cut by 4 bases, the J end by 0 bases, with 10 bases between. Per the germline V gene, CDR1 is MDHEN and CDR2 is SYDVKM. The CDR3 is 15 amino acids. CDR3 sequence (DNA): TGTGCCAGCAGTTCCACACCCGTCTCTGGAAACACCATATATTTT. This translates into CASSSTPVSGNTIYF.

The V gene is TRBV19, the J gene TRBJ2-5; tentatively, D is TRBD2 (5 bases). Germline assignment: CDR1 LNHDA and CDR2 SQIVND (reference sequence). V was clipped by 7 bases and J by 5 bases, with 23 bases between them. This CDR3 is 16 amino acids long. CDR3 sequence: CASNRGAAYGEETQYF. Here the CDR3 DNA reads TGTGCCAGTAATCGGGGAGCCGCGTACGGGGAGGAGACCCAGTACTTC. The full variable domain, with the rest looked up from reference TRBV19 and TRBJ2-5, is DGGITQSPKYLFRKEGQNVTLSCEQNLNHDAMYWYRQDPGQGLRLIYYSQIVNDFQKGDIAEGYSVSREKKESFPLTVTSAQKNPTAFYLCASNRGAAYGEETQYFGPGTRLLVL.

This CDR3 reads CASSPSGRADDEQFF. CDR3 coding DNA: TGTGCCAGCTCACCTAGCGGGAGGGCGGACGATGAGCAGTTCTTC. This sequence joins TRBV18 and TRBJ2-1; 11 bases are a match to TRBD2. V was pared by 3 bases and J by 8 bases, with 6 bases of the junction left unmatched. Germline-derived CDR1 and CDR2 are KGHSH and LQKENI. The CDR3 sequence is 15 residues long.